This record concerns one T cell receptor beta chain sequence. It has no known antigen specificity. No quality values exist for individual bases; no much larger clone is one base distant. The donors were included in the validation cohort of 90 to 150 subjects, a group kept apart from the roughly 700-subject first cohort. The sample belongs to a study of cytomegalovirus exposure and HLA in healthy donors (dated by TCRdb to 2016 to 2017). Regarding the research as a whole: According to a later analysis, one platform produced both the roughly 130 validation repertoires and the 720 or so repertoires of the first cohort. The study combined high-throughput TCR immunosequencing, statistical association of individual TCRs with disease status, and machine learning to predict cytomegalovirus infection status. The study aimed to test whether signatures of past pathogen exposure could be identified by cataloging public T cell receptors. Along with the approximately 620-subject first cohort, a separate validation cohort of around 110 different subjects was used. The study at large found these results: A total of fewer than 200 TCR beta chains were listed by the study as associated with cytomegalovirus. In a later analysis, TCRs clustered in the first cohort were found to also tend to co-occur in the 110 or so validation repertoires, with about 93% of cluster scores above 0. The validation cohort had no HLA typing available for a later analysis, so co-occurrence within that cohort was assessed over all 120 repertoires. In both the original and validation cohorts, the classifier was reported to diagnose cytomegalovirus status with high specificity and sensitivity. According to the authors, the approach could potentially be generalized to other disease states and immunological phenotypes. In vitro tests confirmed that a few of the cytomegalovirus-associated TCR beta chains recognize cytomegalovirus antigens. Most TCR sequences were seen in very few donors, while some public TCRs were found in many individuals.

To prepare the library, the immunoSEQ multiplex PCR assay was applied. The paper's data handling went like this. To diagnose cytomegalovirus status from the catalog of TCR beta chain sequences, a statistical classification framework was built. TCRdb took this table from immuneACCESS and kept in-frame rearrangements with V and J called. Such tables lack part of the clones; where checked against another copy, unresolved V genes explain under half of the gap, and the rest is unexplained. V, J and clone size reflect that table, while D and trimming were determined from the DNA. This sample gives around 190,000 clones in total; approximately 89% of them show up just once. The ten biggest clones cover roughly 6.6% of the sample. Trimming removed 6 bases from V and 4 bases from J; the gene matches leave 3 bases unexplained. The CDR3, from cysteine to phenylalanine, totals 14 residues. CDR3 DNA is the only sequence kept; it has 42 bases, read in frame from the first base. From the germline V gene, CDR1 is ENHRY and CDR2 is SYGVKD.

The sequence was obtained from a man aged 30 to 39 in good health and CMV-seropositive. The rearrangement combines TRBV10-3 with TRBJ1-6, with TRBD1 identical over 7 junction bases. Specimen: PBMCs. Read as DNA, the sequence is TGTGCCATCAGAGAGGGACAGTATAATTCACCCCTCCACTTT. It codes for CAIREGQYNSPLHF.